Below, 7 T cell receptor beta chains from the same sample are listed, as sequenced in a study of blood T cell repertoires in COVID-19. Only in-frame clones appear in the TCRdb table, and some are missing; sequencing was by immunoSEQ multiplex PCR. The data contain 150,000 to 200,000 clones, 88% of them singletons. Sequencing was done on a sample of peripheral blood. These TCRs come from a human donor in a cohort sampled during active COVID-19.

V is TRBV7-2 and J is TRBJ2-7; 7 nucleotides align to TRBD2. This CDR3 is built from 12 residues. Germline V gene data show CDR1 as SGHTA and CDR2 as FQGNSA. With V trimmed by 4 bases and J by 6 bases, 3 bases remained unmatched. CDR3 residues: CASSSSSGEQYF. For the CDR3, the DNA is TGTGCCAGCAGCTCCTCTAGCGGCGAGCAGTACTTC. Combining the CDR3 with reference TRBV7-2 and TRBJ2-7 gives the whole variable domain GAGVSQSPSNKVTEKGKDVELRCDPISGHTALYWYRQSLGQGLEFLIYFQGNSAPDKSGLPSDRFSAERTGGSVSTLTIQRTQQEDSAVYLCASSSSSGEQYFGPGTRLTVT.

The chain combines TRBV5-6 with TRBJ1-1; TRBD1 matches 7 bases. V was pared by 0 bases and J by 0 bases, with 5 bases of the junction left unmatched. In germline, CDR1 is SGHDT, CDR2 YYEEEE. The CDR3 length is 16 residues. CDR3 residues: CASSLAVGQLNTEAFF. CDR3 DNA sequence: TGTGCCAGCAGCTTGGCCGTGGGACAGCTGAACACTGAAGCTTTCTTT.

Concerning this clone: Other DNA sequences in the sample encode the same CDR3. The chain joins TRBV9 to TRBJ2-5, with a weak D call TRBD1 (5 bases). The germline V gene encodes CDR1 SGDLS and CDR2 YYNGEE. The CDR3 runs 13 residues. V was trimmed by 2 bases and J by 5 bases, leaving 10 bases between them. In nucleotides, the CDR3 is TGTGCCAGCAGCGTCAGGGTGGGGGAGACCCAGTACTTC. Translating it yields CASSVRVGETQYF. The entire variable domain, with the rest obtained from reference TRBV9 and TRBJ2-5, is as follows: DSGVTQTPKHLITATGQRVTLRCSPRSGDLSVYWYQQSLDQGLQFLIQYYNGEERAKGNILERFSAQQFPDLHSELNLSSLELGDSALYFCASSVRVGETQYFGPGTRLLVL.

The chain carries TRBV11-3 and TRBJ2-3; TRBD2 is a possible D gene (5 bases). Germline CDR1 reads SGHNT; CDR2 reads YENEEA. Trimming removed 3 bases from V and 4 bases from J, with 11 bases in between. This CDR3 is built from 14 residues. The CDR3 sequence is CASSLRSGSDTQYF. The CDR3 DNA sequence: TGTGCCAGCAGCTTGAGAAGCGGCTCAGATACGCAGTATTTT.

J is TRBJ2-4 and V is TRBV2, with D hard to call. In germline, CDR1 is SNHLY, CDR2 FYNNEI. CDR3 length: 14 residues. Trimming pared 5 bases from V and 8 bases from J, leaving 16 bases between. The CDR3 region is CASSPAQKADIQYF. The CDR3 DNA reads as TGTGCCAGCAGTCCGGCCCAGAAGGCGGACATTCAGTACTTC.

The gene calls are TRBV5-6 and TRBJ1-2; D is ambiguous. V was trimmed by 0 bases and J by 12 bases, leaving 24 bases between them. CDR1 is SGHDT and CDR2 is YYEEEE in the germline V gene. The CDR3 has 16 residues. DNA of the CDR3: TGTGCCAGCAGCTTGGCCGGCGTGCAAGAACTATGGAGAAACACCTTC. Amino acids: CASSLAGVQELWRNTF. The entire variable domain, with the rest obtained from reference TRBV5-6 and TRBJ1-2, is as follows: DAGVTQSPTHLIKTRGQQVTLRCSPKSGHDTVSWYQQALGQGPQFIFQYYEEEERQRGNFPDRFSGHQFPNYSSELNVNALLLGDSALYLCASSLAGVQELWRNTFGSGTRLTVV.

The J gene is TRBJ1-1, the V gene TRBV5-6; TRBD1 is a possible D gene (6 bases). The CDR3 loop spans 14 amino acids. Germline CDR1 SGHDT, CDR2 YYEEEE. V lost 2 bases and J lost 0, with 8 bases in between. CDR3 DNA sequence: TGTGCCAGCAGCTTCGGGACACTGAACACTGAAGCTTTCTTT. Protein: CASSFGTLNTEAFF.